A selection of T cell receptor beta chains follows, all from one sample in a study of brain T cells in children with intractable seizures. Only in-frame clones appear in the TCRdb table, and some are missing; sequencing was by immunoSEQ multiplex PCR. Here the sample spans roughly 110,000 clones, 85% to 95% being singletons. The material was peripheral blood, obtained at surgery. These receptors were taken from a boy younger than two with hemimegalencephaly and intractable seizures. The CDR3 runs from the conserved cysteine through the conserved F or W. The D gene is left open where the match is weak.

J,length,V,D,CDR3,DNA
TRBJ2-1,18,TRBV9,TRBD1,CASSVAGDRGSSYNEQFF,TGTGCCAGCAGCGTAGCTGGTGACAGGGGGAGCTCCTACAATGAGCAGTTCTTC
TRBJ1-6,15,TRBV10-3,.,CAIRHGEVDNSPLHF,TGTGCCATCCGACACGGCGAGGTGGATAATTCACCCCTCCACTTT
TRBJ2-3,15,TRBV19,TRBD2,CASSIVAGVADTQYF,TGTGCCAGTAGTATCGTAGCGGGAGTTGCAGATACGCAGTATTTT
TRBJ1-6,15,TRBV28,.,CASSKGIGYNSPLHF,TGTGCCAGCAGTAAAGGGATCGGCTATAATTCACCCCTCCACTTT
TRBJ1-5,16,TRBV4-1,TRBD1,CASSHGVGTENQPQHF,TGCGCCAGCAGCCACGGCGTGGGGACAGAGAATCAGCCCCAGCATTTT
TRBJ2-5,11,TRBV6-1,.,CASSEPETQYF,TGTGCCAGCAGTGAACCCGAGACCCAGTACTTC
TRBJ2-7,14,TRBV3-1/TRBV3-2,TRBD2,CASSQVGTSYEQYF,TGTGCCAGCAGCCAAGTCGGGACTAGCTACGAGCAGTACTTC
TRBJ1-6,15,TRBV6-5,.,CASSYEDGINSPLHF,TGTGCCAGCAGTTACGAGGACGGTATTAATTCACCCCTCCACTTT
TRBJ2-3,11,TRBV28,.,CASSWGRLQYF,TGTGCCAGCAGTTGGGGACGCCTGCAGTATTTT
TRBJ2-1,12,TRBV11-3,.,CASSSNLNEQFF,TGTGCCAGCAGCTCTAACTTAAATGAGCAGTTCTTC
TRBJ2-3,13,TRBV7-3,TRBD1,CASSSQGADTQYF,TGTGCCAGCAGCTCTCAGGGGGCAGATACGCAGTATTTT
TRBJ2-2,13,TRBV6-4,.,CASSDRGTGELFF,TGTGCCAGCAGTGACAGGGGCACCGGGGAGCTGTTTTTT
TRBJ2-3,15,TRBV14,TRBD1,CASSQRDRVWDTQYF,TGTGCCAGCAGCCAAAGGGACAGAGTGTGGGATACGCAGTATTTT
TRBJ1-6,15,TRBV15,TRBD1,CATSREGTADSPLHF,TGTGCCACCAGCAGAGAGGGGACAGCCGATTCACCCCTCCACTTT
TRBJ2-1,15,TRBV6-5,TRBD2,CASSYSGLAYNEQFF,TGTGCCAGCAGTTACTCGGGACTAGCGTACAATGAGCAGTTCTTC
TRBJ2-5,19,TRBV3-1/TRBV3-2,.,CASSPLTTGAWKGQETQYF,TGTGCCAGCAGCCCGCTTACTACCGGGGCCTGGAAAGGGCAAGAGACCCAGTACTTC
TRBJ2-1,19,TRBV5-5,.,CASSRRTGGGTSSHNEQFF,TGTGCCAGCAGCCGAAGGACAGGGGGTGGGACTAGCTCACACAATGAGCAGTTCTTC
TRBJ2-4,16,TRBV7-3,.,CASKWTAIIAKNIQYF,TGTGCCAGCAAGTGGACAGCCATTATAGCCAAAAACATTCAGTACTTC
TRBJ2-7,11,TRBV12-3/TRBV12-4,.,CASSRNYEQYF,TGTGCCAGCAGCCGTAACTACGAGCAGTACTTC
TRBJ2-7,16,TRBV6-6,.,CASSPKVGGGYYEQYF,TGTGCCAGCAGTCCGAAGGTGGGGGGAGGATACTACGAGCAGTACTTC
TRBJ1-2,15,TRBV4-1,.,CASSQGNWANYGYTF,TGCGCCAGCAGCCAGGGGAATTGGGCTAACTATGGCTACACCTTC
TRBJ2-2,17,TRBV27,TRBD2,CASSWREGPWDTGELFF,TGTGCCAGCAGTTGGCGGGAGGGCCCATGGGACACCGGGGAGCTGTTTTTT
TRBJ2-3,16,TRBV7-3,TRBD2,CASSKTSGRGTDTQYF,TGTGCCAGCAGCAAGACTAGCGGGAGGGGTACAGATACGCAGTATTTT
TRBJ2-1,15,TRBV19,TRBD2,CASSGLAGVYNEQFF,TGTGCCTCCTCGGGACTAGCGGGAGTCTACAATGAGCAGTTCTTC
TRBJ2-3,16,TRBV5-4,.,CASSFGLAEGGDTQYF,TGTGCCAGCAGCTTTGGTCTAGCGGAGGGGGGAGATACGCAGTATTTT
TRBJ2-7,14,TRBV11-3,TRBD1,CASSQGTGGFEQYF,TGTGCCAGCAGCCAGGGGACAGGGGGCTTCGAGCAGTACTTC
TRBJ2-2,14,TRBV27,TRBD2,CASSRYGGTGELFF,TGTGCCAGCAGTCGATACGGGGGGACCGGGGAGCTGTTTTTT
TRBJ2-1,16,TRBV5-1,.,CASSNRRVQSYNEQFF,TGCGCCAGCAGCAATCGGAGGGTCCAATCCTACAATGAGCAGTTCTTC
TRBJ1-1,15,TRBV27,.,CASSVLGGAHAEAFF,TGTGCCAGCAGTGTCCTAGGGGGGGCACACGCTGAAGCTTTCTTT
TRBJ1-6,16,TRBV28,.,CASSLLGSQGISPLHF,TGTGCCAGCAGTTTATTGGGCTCTCAGGGGATTTCACCCCTCCACTTT
TRBJ1-6,16,TRBV5-6,.,CASSFALSSYNSPLHF,TGTGCCAGCAGCTTTGCTCTTAGCTCCTATAATTCACCCCTCCACTTT
TRBJ1-1,12,TRBV30,.,CASDVFNTEAFF,TGTGCCTCGGACGTTTTTAACACTGAAGCTTTCTTT
TRBJ2-3,18,TRBV27,TRBD2,CASSPNRRLAGDTDTQYF,TGTGCCAGCAGCCCCAACCGGAGACTAGCGGGGGACACAGATACGCAGTATTTT
TRBJ1-4,15,TRBV27,.,CASRGQPATNEKLFF,TGTGCCAGCAGGGGGCAACCAGCAACTAATGAAAAACTGTTTTTT
TRBJ2-1,15,TRBV5-4,TRBD2,CASSLASGSYNEQFF,TGTGCCAGCAGCTTGGCTAGCGGGAGCTACAATGAGCAGTTCTTC
TRBJ2-1,14,TRBV7-2,.,CASSLGRWGNEQFF,TGTGCCAGCAGCCTAGGCCGTTGGGGTAATGAGCAGTTCTTC
TRBJ2-5,19,TRBV28,TRBD1,CASSSPRQGWGGNQETQYF,TGTGCCAGCAGTTCTCCTCGACAGGGATGGGGTGGGAACCAAGAGACCCAGTACTTC